The present T cell receptor beta chain was sequenced within a study of breast tumors, draining lymph nodes, adjacent tissues. Overall study findings and caveats: Compared with lymph nodes, tumors were less diverse; compared with nontumor tissue, more.

Trimming took 3 bases from V and 10 from J; bases not matched to a gene: 10. Germline V gene data show CDR1 as DFQATT and CDR2 as SNEGSKA (reference sequence). The CDR3 loop spans 15 amino acids. Remarks on this clonotype: Its antigen remains unknown.

One entry per CDR3 protein results from TCRdb running MiXCR on the multiplex PCR reads. The profile covers 60,000 to 75,000 distinct CDR3 sequences, with roughly 57% appearing a single time and roughly 18% taken by the ten largest. Sequencing used breast tumor tissue. The receptor's source is a female donor with breast cancer. Some clones in this sample may be carry-over from other donors' samples. V and J are TRBV20-1 and TRBJ2-1, with 12 bases identical to TRBD2. CDR3 nucleotides: TGCAGTGCTAGTGACCGGACTAGCGGGACCCCCGAGCAGTTCTTC. Amino acids: CSASDRTSGTPEQFF.